Below are 24 T cell receptor beta chains sequenced from a single sample in a study of blood T cell repertoires in COVID-19. This table comes from immunoSEQ multiplex PCR, and its TCRdb copy is limited to in-frame clones, with some not included. The sample consists of about 280,000 clones, 88% of them appearing once. The material sequenced was PBMCs or T cells enriched from blood (not recorded which). The receptors were gathered from a woman in her sixties or seventies in a cohort exposed to, infected with or recovered from COVID-19 (not recorded which).

This clone was found a few times. The rearrangement joins TRBV7-2 to TRBJ2-7; D may be TRBD2 (5 bases). CDR1 and CDR2 from the germline V gene are SGHTA and FQGNSA. The CDR3 covers 15 residues. Trimming left V 5 bases short and J 0 bases short, with 14 bases between. CDR3 DNA sequence: TGTGCCAGCAGCCGCTCTGAGCGGAGCTCCTACGAGCAGTACTTC. This encodes CASSRSERSSYEQYF. The variable domain in full, completed from reference TRBV7-2 and TRBJ2-7, reads GAGVSQSPSNKVTEKGKDVELRCDPISGHTALYWYRQSLGQGLEFLIYFQGNSAPDKSGLPSDRFSAERTGGSVSTLTIQRTQQEDSAVYLCASSRSERSSYEQYFGPGTRLTVT.

The V and J genes are TRBV18 and TRBJ1-6; 7 bases match TRBD1. The germline V gene encodes CDR1 KGHSH and CDR2 LQKENI. CDR3 length: 14 amino acids. The junction had 5 bases not matched to a gene; V was cut back by 5 bases and J by 7 bases. The CDR3 spells CASSKDRVNSPLHF. As DNA, the CDR3 is TGTGCCAGCTCAAAAGACAGGGTCAATTCACCCCTCCACTTT.

The chain links TRBV29-1 to TRBJ1-4, with D maybe TRBD1 (5 bases). The ends were cut back, 8 bases at V and 4 bases at J, with 14 bases in the middle. Germline V lookup: CDR1 SQVTM, CDR2 ANQGSEA. The CDR3 contains 13 residues. The CDR3 bases are TGCAGCATTGGCGACAGTGATAATGAAAAACTGTTTTTT. This encodes CSIGDSDNEKLFF.

This chain joins TRBV6-2 or TRBV6-3 and TRBJ2-3, with TRBD2 matching over 7 bases. Germline V gene sequence: CDR1 MNHEY, CDR2 SVGEGT. The V segment lost 4 bases and the J segment 4 bases; nucleotides outside the gene matches: 8. The CDR3 covers 15 residues. The CDR3 region has the DNA TGTGCCAGCAGTTCCCGTTCAAGCGGGGCAGATACGCAGTATTTT. Amino acid sequence: CASSSRSSGADTQYF.

The rearrangement links TRBV5-5 to TRBJ1-1; tentative D call: TRBD1 (5 bases). The ends were cut back, 0 bases at V and 0 bases at J, with 9 bases in the middle. The CDR3 loop spans 15 amino acids. CDR1 SGHKS and CDR2 YYEKEE come from the germline V gene (reference sequence). The CDR3 is CASSLEGSMNTEAFF. The CDR3 nucleotides read TGTGCCAGCAGCTTGGAGGGGTCCATGAACACTGAAGCTTTCTTT.

This rearrangement joins TRBV7-3 to TRBJ2-3; perhaps TRBD2 as D (6 bases). This CDR3 has 15 residues. The germline V and J ends were trimmed by 2 bases and 2 bases, with 11 bases remaining between them. In germline, CDR1 is SGHTA, CDR2 FQGTGA. The CDR3 here is CASSLDGRDTDTQYF. The CDR3 coding sequence is TGTGCCAGCAGCTTAGATGGGCGGGACACAGATACGCAGTATTTT.

The chain carries TRBV28 and TRBJ2-7; unclear D gene. Germline CDR1 is MDHEN and CDR2 is SYDVKM. This CDR3 has 14 residues. Deletions cut 6 bases from V and 3 bases from J, with 15 bases between. The CDR3 here is CASRGAALVYEQYF. DNA of the CDR3: TGTGCCAGCAGAGGTGCAGCGCTCGTCTACGAGCAGTACTTC.

V is TRBV28 and J is TRBJ1-5; D gene ambiguous. The CDR3 spans 15 residues. Germline CDR1 reads MDHEN; CDR2 reads SYDVKM. V gave up 2 bases and J gave up 4 bases, with 12 bases separating them. The CDR3 region is CASSLRGLRNQPQHF. Written as DNA, the CDR3 is TGTGCCAGCAGTTTAAGAGGGCTTCGGAATCAGCCCCAGCATTTT.

CDR3 coding DNA: TGTGCCAGCAGCTTTCCCGGTGAAAACTATGGCTACACCTTC. It codes for CASSFPGENYGYTF. The rearrangement joins TRBV5-4 to TRBJ1-2; D gene uncertain. Trimming removed 2 bases from V and 2 bases from J, with 10 bases in between. Germline V CDR1 and CDR2: SGHNT, YYREEE (reference sequence). This CDR3 is built from 14 residues.

V gene TRBV7-2 combines with J gene TRBJ1-5; a weak D match, TRBD1 (5 bases). Trimming took off 4 bases at V and 7 bases at J, with 11 bases between the two ends. This CDR3 is built from 13 residues. Germline V gene lookup returns CDR1 SGHTA and CDR2 FQGNSA. CDR3 region: CASSSKTDQPQHF. The CDR3 DNA is TGTGCCAGCAGCTCGAAGACAGACCAGCCCCAGCATTTT.

In this sample, this clone turned up a few times. The chain is built from TRBV7-2 and TRBJ2-7; TRBD1 is a possible D gene (6 bases). Germline values: CDR1 SGHTA, CDR2 FQGNSA. This CDR3 has 15 residues. V was shortened by 8 bases and J by 2 bases, with 19 bases between the two germline ends. This CDR3 is CASGPRPGATYEQYF. CDR3 in DNA: TGTGCCAGCGGGCCCCGCCCAGGGGCGACCTACGAGCAGTACTTC. Variable domain in full (rest from reference TRBV7-2 and TRBJ2-7): GAGVSQSPSNKVTEKGKDVELRCDPISGHTALYWYRQSLGQGLEFLIYFQGNSAPDKSGLPSDRFSAERTGGSVSTLTIQRTQQEDSAVYLCASGPRPGATYEQYFGPGTRLTVT.

The V and J genes are TRBV3-1 (or the pseudogene TRBV3-2) and TRBJ2-6; no reliable D call. Trimming shortened V by 4 bases and J by 1 base, and 11 bases separated the two germline ends. This CDR3 is built from 16 residues. Per germline, CDR1 LGHDT and CDR2 YNNKEL (reference sequence). CDR3 sequence reads: CASSPGRRSGANVLTF. CDR3 nucleotide sequence: TGTGCCAGCAGCCCAGGCCGCAGGTCTGGGGCCAACGTCCTGACTTTC.

This clone was seen once. The V and J genes are TRBV15 and TRBJ2-1; TRBD2 is a possible D gene (5 bases). Germline CDR1 LNHNV, CDR2 YYDKDF (reference sequence). The V end was cut by 5 bases, the J end by 8 bases, with 25 bases between. CDR3 length: 17 amino acids. The CDR3 coding sequence is TGTGCCACCAGCCGACCCCCCCACCGTAGAGGGTCGCATGAGCAGTTCTTC. Encoded protein: CATSRPPHRRGSHEQFF.

This chain joins TRBV15 and TRBJ2-5, with D unresolved. This CDR3 contains 14 residues. Germline V gene data show CDR1 as LNHNV and CDR2 as YYDKDF (reference sequence). The V end was cut by 4 bases, the J end by 5 bases, with 14 bases between. Here the CDR3 DNA reads TGTGCCACCAGCACTCGAGGAACCTCGGAGACCCAGTACTTC. Its protein product is CATSTRGTSETQYF.

The gene calls are TRBV18 and TRBJ1-4, with 7 positions matching TRBD1. CDR1 is KGHSH, CDR2 LQKENI, per germline. V shed 4 bases and J 3 bases; nucleotides not matched to a gene: 5. The CDR3 extends over 15 amino acids. CDR3 nucleotides: TGTGCCAGCTCACACGACAGGGCGGCTAATGAAAAACTGTTTTTT. It codes for CASSHDRAANEKLFF.

The chain links TRBV10-3 to TRBJ1-2; 7 bases agree with TRBD1. V gave up 6 bases and J gave up 4 bases; unmatched junction bases: 8. Per the germline V gene, CDR1 is ENHRY and CDR2 is SYGVKD. The CDR3 length is 14 residues. The chain's CDR3 is CAIRPTGKGYGYTF. The CDR3 DNA reads TGTGCCATCAGGCCGACAGGGAAAGGCTATGGCTACACCTTC.

This chain connects TRBV10-2 to TRBJ1-5; D is unclear. V was trimmed by 6 bases and J by 6 bases, leaving 15 bases between them. This CDR3 is 14 amino acids long. The germline V gene encodes CDR1 WSHSY and CDR2 SAAADI. The CDR3 loop reads CASSKGGARQPQHF. The CDR3 nucleotides read TGCGCCAGCAGCAAGGGAGGAGCGCGTCAGCCCCAGCATTTT.

This clone has just one count. The chain links TRBV28 to TRBJ2-1; 11 bases align to TRBD2. The germline V gene has CDR1 MDHEN and CDR2 SYDVKM. There are 16 residues in the CDR3. The J segment lost 7 bases and the V segment lost 6 bases, leaving 11 bases of the junction unmatched. Here the CDR3 DNA reads TGTGCCAGCAGAACTACACTAGCGGGAGTTGCAAATGAGCAGTTCTTC. Translation: CASRTTLAGVANEQFF. The complete variable domain, with remaining parts taken from reference TRBV28 and TRBJ2-1, reads DVKVTQSSRYLVKRTGEKVFLECVQDMDHENMFWYRQDPGLGLRLIYFSYDVKMKEKGDIPEGYSVSREKKERFSLILESASTNQTSMYLCASRTTLAGVANEQFFGPGTRLTVL.

The chain couples TRBV7-9 to TRBJ2-7; tentative D call: TRBD1 (5 bases). Germline V lookup: CDR1 SEHNR, CDR2 FQNEAQ (reference sequence). The CDR3 runs to 14 residues. Trimming stripped 3 bases from V and 1 base from J, with 10 bases between. As DNA, the CDR3 is TGTGCCAGCAGCTTGGACACAAATTCCTACGAGCAGTACTTC. Its translation: CASSLDTNSYEQYF.

The rearrangement uses TRBV9 and TRBJ2-4; 7 nucleotides match TRBD2. Germline V gene lookup returns CDR1 SGDLS and CDR2 YYNGEE. The CDR3 has 15 residues. V lost 3 bases to trimming and J lost 7 bases; unmatched junction nucleotides: 10. The CDR3 loop is CASSGGEGSRNIQYF. The DNA for the CDR3 is TGTGCCAGCAGCGGAGGGGAGGGTTCGAGGAACATTCAGTACTTC.

This clone has just a few counts. The rearrangement joins TRBV6-5 to TRBJ1-5, with 9 nucleotides matching TRBD1. CDR3 length equals 12 residues. The junction had 1 base not matched to a gene; V was cut back by 6 bases and J by 7 bases. From germline, CDR1 is MNHEY and CDR2 SVGAGI. The CDR3 loop reads CASRDRGQPQHF. The CDR3 bases are TGTGCCAGCAGAGACAGGGGGCAGCCCCAGCATTTT.

This clone was seen just once. V is TRBV21-1 and J is TRBJ1-5; the DNA was not compared with TRBD1, the D call given in the table. TRBV21-1 is shown as a pseudogene. The CDR3 covers 13 residues. CDR3 DNA sequence: TGTGCCAGAGGGACAGGGCGAAGACAGCCCCAGCATTTT. Amino acid sequence: CARGTGRRQPQHF.

The rearrangement uses TRBV30 and TRBJ1-4; 9 positions agree with TRBD1. Trimming cost V 6 bases and J 9 bases; bases outside gene matches: 14. The CDR3 is made up of 15 amino acids. Germline CDR1 and CDR2: GTSNPN and SVGIG (reference sequence). The CDR3 here is CACQSTGGLQKKLFF. The DNA for the CDR3 is TGTGCCTGTCAATCGACAGGGGGACTCCAAAAAAAACTGTTTTTT.

The sample holds one count of this clone. The CDR3 here is CASSLPRLGFMNTGELFF. DNA for the CDR3: TGTGCCAGCAGCCTACCTCGCCTAGGCTTCATGAACACCGGGGAGCTGTTTTTT. This chain connects TRBV14 to TRBJ2-2; D unclear. Germline V gene data show CDR1 as SGHDN and CDR2 as FVKESK. This CDR3 has 18 amino acids. V was clipped by 4 bases and J by 1 base, with 19 bases between them. The full variable domain, in which reference TRBV14 and TRBJ2-2 provide the parts outside the CDR3, is EAGVTQFPSHSVIEKGQTVTLRCDPISGHDNLYWYRRVMGKEIKFLLHFVKESKQDESGMPNNRFLAERTGGTYSTLKVQPAELEDSGVYFCASSLPRLGFMNTGELFFGEGSRLTVL.